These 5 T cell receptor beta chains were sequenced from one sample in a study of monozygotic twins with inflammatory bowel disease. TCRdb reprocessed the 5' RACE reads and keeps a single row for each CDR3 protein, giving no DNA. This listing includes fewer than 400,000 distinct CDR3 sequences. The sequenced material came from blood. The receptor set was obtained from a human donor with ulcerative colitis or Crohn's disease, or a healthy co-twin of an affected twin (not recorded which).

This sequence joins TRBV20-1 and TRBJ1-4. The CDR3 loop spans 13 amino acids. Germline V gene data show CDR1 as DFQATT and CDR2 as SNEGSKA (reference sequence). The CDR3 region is CSALRIKPEKLFF.

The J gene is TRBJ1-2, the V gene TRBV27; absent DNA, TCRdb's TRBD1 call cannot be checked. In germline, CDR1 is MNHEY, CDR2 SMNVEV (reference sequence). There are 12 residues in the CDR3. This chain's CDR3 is CASSSGTAGYTF.

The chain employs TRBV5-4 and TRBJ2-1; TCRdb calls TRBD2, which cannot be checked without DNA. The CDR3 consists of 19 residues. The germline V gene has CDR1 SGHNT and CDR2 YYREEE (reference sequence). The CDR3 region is CASSLARLAGGRSYNEQFF.

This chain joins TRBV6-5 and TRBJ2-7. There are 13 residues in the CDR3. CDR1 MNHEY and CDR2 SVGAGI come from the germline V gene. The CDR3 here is CASSLRTEDEQYF.

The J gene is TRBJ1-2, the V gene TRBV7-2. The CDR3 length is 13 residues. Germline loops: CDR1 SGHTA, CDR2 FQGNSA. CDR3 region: CASRAHGDYGYTF.